This T cell receptor (beta chain) was captured in a study of cytomegalovirus exposure and HLA in healthy donors. Study outcomes and limitations: About 87% or about 30% of the time was how often most TCR beta V segments were productive, according to an earlier analysis. Highly shared sequence variants in one cluster were likely a sequencing artifact. As a later analysis showed, a missense DCLRE1C variant was linked to trimming of TCR beta V- and J-genes. More clonal expansion characterized HLA-associated TCR beta chains than equally common others in a later analysis.

This clone was seen a handful of times. Its specificity is unknown. Germline loops: CDR1 MNHEY, CDR2 SMNVEV (reference sequence). Trimming pared 6 bases from V and 0 bases from J, leaving 17 bases between. CDR3 length: 16 residues. A multiplex PCR was run with 60 Vbeta primers and 13 Jbeta primers. Measured with immunoSEQ multiplex PCR; TCRdb has only the in-frame clones, and not every one. The sample has around 200,000 clones, 81% seen once. The sequence derives from a man aged 50 to 60 in good health and CMV-seronegative. This chain connects TRBV27 to TRBJ1-2; D unclear. Sequenced input: PBMCs. CDR3: CASSQAYSLANYGYTF. As DNA, the CDR3 is TGTGCCAGCAGCCAAGCTTATAGTCTAGCTAACTATGGCTACACCTTC.